The sequence of this T cell receptor beta chain was determined in a study of PD-1 and CTLA-4 blockade in melanoma. Clones were read by immunoSEQ multiplex PCR, and TCRdb kept only the in-frame ones, dropping some. The sample includes almost 30,000 clones, about 89% of them seen just once. The V gene lost 4 bases and the J gene lost 3 bases, with 13 bases spanning the gap. This CDR3 contains 14 residues. Germline V gene data show CDR1 as MRHNA and CDR2 as SNTAGT. This TCR derives from a human donor with melanoma. The sequencing used CD8+ T cells from peripheral blood, collected before anti-PD-1 treatment. The V call is TRBV6-4, the J call TRBJ2-7; TRBD1 might be the D (6 bases). Here the CDR3 reads CASSAHPTGYEQYF. DNA of the CDR3: TGTGCCAGCAGTGCTCATCCGACAGGCTACGAGCAGTACTTC.